A single sample is the source of the 9 T cell receptor beta chains below, sequenced in a study of OX40 agonist ivuxolimab in advanced cancers. Generated by immunoSEQ multiplex PCR, the TCRdb table keeps only in-frame clones and is missing some. In the table there are around 80,000 clones, approximately 85% of which are singletons. The sequenced sample was CD4+ or CD8+ T cells sorted from blood, obtained in a trial of the OX40 agonist ivuxolimab. These receptors were taken from an adult with an advanced solid tumor such as melanoma, head and neck, liver or kidney cancer.

This chain connects TRBV7-8 to TRBJ1-1, with 11 positions matching TRBD1. The CDR3 is 15 amino acids. Germline V gene data show CDR1 as SGHVS and CDR2 as FQNEAQ. The V segment lost 5 bases and the J segment 6 bases; nucleotides outside the gene matches: 8. CDR3 loop: CASSTGQGAGAEAFF. For the CDR3, the DNA is TGTGCCAGCAGCACAGGACAGGGGGCCGGGGCTGAAGCTTTCTTT.

This rearrangement joins TRBV4-3 to TRBJ1-5, with D perhaps TRBD1 (5 bases). V lost 1 base and J 5 bases, leaving 6 bases between the germline ends. The CDR3 has 13 amino acids. CDR1 LGHNA and CDR2 YSLEER come from the germline V gene. The CDR3 region has the DNA TGCGCCAGCAGCCAAGCCAGGGATCAGCCCCAGCATTTT. Protein sequence: CASSQARDQPQHF.

The chain couples TRBV5-4 to TRBJ2-5, with 7 bases matching TRBD1. The trim removed 5 bases at V and 5 bases at J, leaving 9 bases unmatched. CDR1 is SGHNT, CDR2 YYREEE, per germline (reference sequence). The CDR3 runs 14 residues. As DNA, the CDR3 is TGTGCCAGCAGAGGGGGCCAAGGGCGGGAGACCCAGTACTTC. Amino acids: CASRGGQGRETQYF.

The chain is built from TRBV4-2 and TRBJ1-2; D call uncertain. The germline V and J ends were trimmed by 2 bases and 4 bases, with 11 bases remaining between them. Germline CDR1 is LGHNA and CDR2 is YNFKEQ. This CDR3 is 14 amino acids long. The CDR3 sequence is CASSQTPTAYGYTF. The CDR3 nucleotides are TGTGCCAGCAGCCAAACCCCGACGGCCTATGGCTACACCTTC.

The J gene is TRBJ1-2, the V gene TRBV19; TRBD1 might be the D (5 bases). CDR1 LNHDA and CDR2 SQIVND come from the germline V gene (reference sequence). Between the trimmed V and J ends, which lost 7 bases and 5 bases, there was a span of 8 bases. There are 11 residues in the CDR3. CDR3 sequence reads: CASTGDYGYTF. The CDR3 DNA is TGTGCCAGTACGGGGGATTATGGCTACACCTTC. The full variable domain, in which reference TRBV19 and TRBJ1-2 provide the parts outside the CDR3, is DGGITQSPKYLFRKEGQNVTLSCEQNLNHDAMYWYRQDPGQGLRLIYYSQIVNDFQKGDIAEGYSVSREKKESFPLTVTSAQKNPTAFYLCASTGDYGYTFGSGTRLTVV.

This chain's CDR3 is CASSLVSGLAGTDTQYF. The DNA for the CDR3 is TGTGCCAGCAGCTTAGTCTCCGGGCTAGCGGGCACAGATACGCAGTATTTT. The chain uses TRBV7-2 and TRBJ2-3, with 7 bases fitting TRBD2. Germline lookup yields CDR1 SGHTA and CDR2 FQGNSA. This CDR3 contains 17 residues. Trimming took 1 base from V and 1 from J; bases not matched to a gene: 8.

The rearrangement links TRBV11-2 to TRBJ1-1; D remains ambiguous. CDR3 length: 15 amino acids. V was trimmed by 0 bases and J by 4 bases, leaving 12 bases between them. CDR1 is SGHAT and CDR2 is FQNNGV in the germline V gene. Here the CDR3 reads CASSLDSLTSTEAFF. In DNA, the CDR3 is TGTGCCAGCAGCTTAGATTCGCTAACCAGCACTGAAGCTTTCTTT.

The V gene is TRBV6-5, the J gene TRBJ2-3, with 7 bases fitting TRBD1. CDR3 length equals 14 residues. The V gene end was trimmed by 0 bases and the J gene end by 3 bases; junction bases not matched to a gene: 0. Looked up from germline, CDR1 is MNHEY and CDR2 is SVGAGI. The CDR3 DNA reads as TGTGCCAGCAGTTACTCGGGACAGACAGATACGCAGTATTTT. It specifies CASSYSGQTDTQYF.

This sequence joins TRBV5-1 and TRBJ2-5; TRBD2 aligns across 10 bases. CDR3 size: 14 residues. The germline V gene has CDR1 SGHRS and CDR2 YFSETQ. The junction had 3 bases not matched to a gene; V was cut back by 3 bases and J by 4 bases. The CDR3 bases are TGCGCCAGCAGCTCTAGCGGGGGACTAGAGACCCAGTACTTC. Protein: CASSSSGGLETQYF.